The rows below give T cell receptor beta chains drawn from one sample of a study of molecular identifiers for immune sequencing clone quantification. TCRdb reprocessed the PCR reads via MiXCR and lists one record per CDR3 protein. Here the sample spans 250,000 to 400,000 distinct CDR3 sequences, about a fifth being singletons. The sample taken for sequencing was naive CD8+ T cells from blood, with Jurkat cell RNA spiked in. These receptors were obtained from a human donor in good health. Some libraries in this study had Jurkat cell RNA spiked in. Both conserved end residues are part of each CDR3. The D gene is left open where the match is weak. Clone size is stated in some rows and not others, as once, few, many or a class when expanded.

TGTGCCAGCAGATTAGGACAGCTGTATCCCTACGAGCAGTACTTC,CASRLGQLYPYEQYF,TRBJ2-7,TRBV6-6,-,many
TGCAGCGTTGAAGAGAGACTAGGAGAGCAGTTCTTC,CSVEERLGEQFF,TRBJ2-1,TRBV29-1,-,many
TGTGCCAGCAGCCCCTTCGACTCTTTCTCTGGGGCCAACGTCCTGACTTTC,CASSPFDSFSGANVLTF,TRBJ2-6,TRBV2,-,many
TGTGCCAGTAATAGCCCCGGGACAGCCAACAATGAGCAGTTCTTC,CASNSPGTANNEQFF,TRBJ2-1,TRBV19,TRBD1,-
TGTGCCAGCAGTTCCGGACTAGCGGGAGAGCTCGGAGAGACCCAGTACTTC,CASSSGLAGELGETQYF,TRBJ2-5,TRBV28,TRBD2,-
TGTGCCAGCAGCTTAGAAACTAGCGGGCCCTACAATGAGCAGTTCTTC,CASSLETSGPYNEQFF,TRBJ2-1,TRBV7-2,TRBD2,many
TGTGCCAGCACCCTTCGGGGACAGGGATACGAGCAGTACTTC,CASTLRGQGYEQYF,TRBJ2-7,TRBV6-1,TRBD1,-
TGTGCCAGCAGCTTAGGACCTTTTACCACACCTTCCTACGAGCAGTACTTC,CASSLGPFTTPSYEQYF,TRBJ2-7,TRBV7-2,-,many
TGTGCCAGCACGTCTATCGGTCTGGCCAAAAACATTCAGTACTTC,CASTSIGLAKNIQYF,TRBJ2-4,TRBV27,-,-
TGTGCCAGCAGTTACTCGCCAGGGGAAGAGGCCCAGTACTTC,CASSYSPGEEAQYF,TRBJ2-5,TRBV6-5,-,-
TGTGCCAGCACCCTAACATGGCTCGCAGATACGCAGTATTTT,CASTLTWLADTQYF,TRBJ2-3,TRBV7-8,-,many
TGTGCCAGCAGTACCTTCAGGGATTTGAGCACAGATACGCAGTATTTT,CASSTFRDLSTDTQYF,TRBJ2-3,TRBV28,-,many
TGTGCCAGCAGCTTGTGGGGGGCCTACAATCAGCCCCAGCATTTT,CASSLWGAYNQPQHF,TRBJ1-5,TRBV5-6,-,many
TGCGCCAGCAGCCAAGGACAGCCGGGACAGACCACAGATACGCAGTATTTT,CASSQGQPGQTTDTQYF,TRBJ2-3,TRBV4-3,TRBD1,-
TGTGCCAGCAGTGAAATTGGAGAGCTCTACGAGCAGTACTTC,CASSEIGELYEQYF,TRBJ2-7,TRBV6-1,-,many
TGCGCCAGCAGCCCGCAGGGGGAGAACTATGGCTACACCTTC,CASSPQGENYGYTF,TRBJ1-2,TRBV4-1,TRBD1,few
TGTGCCAGCAGTTCCTTAGGAGAATACCAAGAGACCCAGTACTTC,CASSSLGEYQETQYF,TRBJ2-5,TRBV6-2/TRBV6-3,-,many
TGTGCCAGCAGCCTGACCTCCGGACAGGGGGCTTTGAACACTGAAGCTTTCTTT,CASSLTSGQGALNTEAFF,TRBJ1-1,TRBV13,TRBD1,few
TGTGCCAGCAGAAGAAAGCGGGAGACCCACACAGATACGCAGTATTTT,CASRRKRETHTDTQYF,TRBJ2-3,TRBV6-5,TRBD2,few
TGTGCCAGCAGAACCGGGGGTAATGAGCAGTTCTTC,CASRTGGNEQFF,TRBJ2-1,TRBV25-1,-,many
TGCGCCAGCAGCCGTAGCGGGTCGAGCTTCTACAATGAGCAGTTCTTC,CASSRSGSSFYNEQFF,TRBJ2-1,TRBV4-3,TRBD2,-
TGTGCCATCAGTGCTGAAGGGGGGATGGATTCCTACGAGCAGTACTTC,CAISAEGGMDSYEQYF,TRBJ2-7,TRBV10-3,-,-
TGTGCCAGCAGTTACGGGGGACCTGGAAACACCATATATTTT,CASSYGGPGNTIYF,TRBJ1-3,TRBV6-5,-,few
TGTGCCAGCTCACCCGGAAGCGATGGGGTGCTAGCGGGACCGGAGATGAACACCGGGGAGCTGTTTTTT,CASSPGSDGVLAGPEMNTGELFF,TRBJ2-2,TRBV18,TRBD2,-
TGTGCCAGCAGCCCAGGGGGCGCTCAGGTCAATGAGCAGTTCTTC,CASSPGGAQVNEQFF,TRBJ2-1,TRBV7-9,TRBD1,many
TGCAGTGCTAGAAACAGGGGACTGAGGGCTGAAGCTTTCTTT,CSARNRGLRAEAFF,TRBJ1-1,TRBV20-1,TRBD1,few
TGTGCCAGCAGCTTAGAGGCCCGTTTGAACACTGAAGCTTTCTTT,CASSLEARLNTEAFF,TRBJ1-1,TRBV11-2,-,-